Presented here are 18 T cell receptor beta chains from one specimen sequenced in a study of spatial heterogeneity in lung cancer (dated by TCRdb to the late 2010s). In the paper's terms, the time point label means: sample taken at primary tumor resection. Without any cell sorting, TCR sequencing was performed on whole RNA extracted either from tumor and nontumor lung tissue or from cryopreserved PBMC samples. Libraries were prepared through 5' RACE. TCRdb shows the sequencer as NextSeq 500. The raw public data were reprocessed by TCRdb itself: fastp quality trimming at Q25, MiXCR clonotype calling, in-frame beta chains only. When rows share a CDR3 protein, they turn into one entry using the most common DNA and genes. Within this sample are about 13,000 distinct CDR3 sequences, with roughly 5.2% of them counted one time only. The ten largest clonotypes hold about 35% of the sample. The sample was lung tumor tissue, taken at surgery. These receptors were obtained from a human donor with early-stage non-small cell lung cancer.

This clonotype rates as medium-sized (0.01 to 0.1%). This beta chain is off target for a library built for alpha chains, so its abundance means little. The chain carries TRBV12-3 or TRBV12-4 and TRBJ2-5, with no clear D. V was shortened by 2 bases and J by 0 bases, with 7 bases between the two germline ends. The CDR3 loop spans 14 amino acids. This chain's CDR3 is CASSLPEYQETQYF. CDR3 DNA: TGTGCCAGCAGTTTACCCGAATACCAAGAGACCCAGTACTTC.

At least ten counts were recorded for this clonotype. The library was built for alpha chains, so this beta chain is an off-target read and its size means little. The chain recombines TRBV14 with TRBJ1-2; D remains unclear. The CDR3 totals 13 residues. V was clipped by 4 bases and J by 2 bases, with 8 bases between them. Per the germline V gene, CDR1 is SGHDN and CDR2 is FVKESK. The CDR3 DNA reads as TGTGCCAGCAGCCGTGTTAGGAACTATGGCTACACCTTC. This translates into CASSRVRNYGYTF.

Note on this clonotype: Because this beta chain is a stray read in a library intended to capture alpha chains, its abundance should not be given much weight. Here the CDR3 DNA reads TGCGCCAGCAGCTTGGTTCCGAGAACCGACTCACCCCTCCACTTT. As protein: CASSLVPRTDSPLHF. This rearrangement joins TRBV5-1 to TRBJ1-6, with no clear D. V was trimmed by 0 bases and J by 10 bases, leaving 14 bases between them. The CDR3 sequence is 15 residues long. Germline CDR1 is SGHRS and CDR2 is YFSETQ.

This clonotype was seen repeatedly, ten times or more. This beta chain is a stray sequence in a library constructed for alpha chains; its clone size is not meaningful. The chain uses TRBV12-3 or TRBV12-4 and TRBJ2-7; TRBD1 matches at 7 bases. CDR3 length: 13 amino acids. After removal of 5 bases from V and 6 bases from J, the junction contained 7 bases not matched to a gene. CDR3 sequence (DNA): TGTGCCAGCAGTGACAGGGTATTGCGCGAGCAGTACGTC. This codes for CASSDRVLREQYV.

This clonotype has more than one count but fewer than ten. The library was built for alpha chains, so this beta chain is an off-target read and its size means little. The rearrangement joins TRBV6-2 or TRBV6-3 to TRBJ2-3, with D possibly being TRBD1 (6 bases). V gave up 6 bases and J gave up 0 bases, with 13 bases separating them. Germline CDR1 reads MNHEY; CDR2 reads SVGEGT. The CDR3 runs 15 residues. The CDR3 is CASSFGQISTDTQYF. CDR3 nucleotides: TGTGCCAGCAGCTTCGGACAGATCAGCACAGATACGCAGTATTTT.

This clonotype was observed at least ten times. This beta chain is a stray read from a library made for alpha chains; its abundance is not meaningful. The V and J genes are TRBV4-3 and TRBJ2-7, with TRBD2 matching 8 bases. CDR1 is LGHNA and CDR2 is YSLEER in the germline V gene. The J segment lost 6 bases and the V segment lost 0 bases, leaving 7 bases of the junction unmatched. The length of the CDR3 is 15 residues. The CDR3, as DNA: TGCGCCAGCAGCCAAGATTGGGCGGGAGGTAGCGAGCAGTACGTC. The encoded protein is CASSQDWAGGSEQYV.

This clonotype was seen many times. This beta chain lies outside the target of a library built for alpha chains; its clone size means little. CDR3 nucleotide sequence: TGTGCCAGCAGTGAAATCGCGAACACCGGGGAGCTGTTTTTT. Translating gives CASSEIANTGELFF. This sequence joins TRBV2 and TRBJ2-2, with unresolved D. V was clipped by 2 bases and J by 0 bases, with 4 bases between them. The germline gives CDR1 SNHLY, CDR2 FYNNEI. The CDR3 totals 14 residues.

The table lists this clonotype with many counts. This beta chain lies outside the target of a library built for alpha chains; its clone size means little. The rearrangement links TRBV14 to TRBJ2-2; D is perhaps TRBD1 (5 bases). V was trimmed by 2 bases and J by 0 bases, leaving 7 bases between them. The CDR3 is made up of 15 amino acids. CDR1 SGHDN and CDR2 FVKESK come from the germline V gene. CDR3 region: CASSQRTPNTGELFF. The CDR3 region has the DNA TGTGCCAGCAGCCAAAGGACACCGAACACCGGGGAGCTGTTTTTT.

In this sample, this clonotype turned up many times. This beta chain turned up in a library designed for alpha chains; as an off-target read, its abundance says little. This chain joins TRBV6-5 and TRBJ1-1, with 7 bases matching TRBD1. Losses at the gene ends were 5 bases for V and 1 base for J; bases not matched to a gene: 1. Germline V CDR1 and CDR2: MNHEY, SVGAGI. The CDR3 spans 13 residues. CDR3 DNA sequence: TGTGCCAGCAGTGACAGGGCGAACACTGAAGCTTTCTTT. Its protein is CASSDRANTEAFF.

By its share, this clonotype is medium-sized. Because this beta chain is a stray read in a library intended to capture alpha chains, its abundance should not be given much weight. The chain uses TRBV5-6 and TRBJ1-5; maybe TRBD1 (5 bases). The V gene's germline CDR1 is SGHDT and CDR2 YYEEEE. V lost 0 bases and J 3 bases, leaving 13 bases between the germline ends. The CDR3 contains 16 residues. The CDR3 DNA is TGTGCCAGCAGCTTGGCCGGGGGAGGGTACAATCAGCCCCAGCATTTT. Translated: CASSLAGGGYNQPQHF. The full variable domain, rest sourced from reference TRBV5-6 and TRBJ1-5, is DAGVTQSPTHLIKTRGQQVTLRCSPKSGHDTVSWYQQALGQGPQFIFQYYEEEERQRGNFPDRFSGHQFPNYSSELNVNALLLGDSALYLCASSLAGGGYNQPQHFGDGTRLSIL.

This clonotype appeared many times. Since the library was made to target alpha chains, this beta chain is a stray read and its abundance is not meaningful. The chain has TRBV20-1 and TRBJ2-5; a weak D match, TRBD2 (5 bases). Germline V gene lookup returns CDR1 DFQATT and CDR2 SNEGSKA (reference sequence). The CDR3 runs 14 residues. The ends were cut back, 1 base at V and 3 bases at J, with 12 bases in the middle. The CDR3 sequence is CSARGYWGEETQYF. The CDR3 nucleotides are TGCAGTGCTAGAGGGTACTGGGGAGAAGAGACCCAGTACTTC.

This clonotype has ten or more counts. With the library built for alpha chains, this beta chain is off target and its frequency is not meaningful. The gene calls are TRBV5-5 and TRBJ2-6; D is unresolved. CDR3 length: 18 residues. Germline CDR1 is SGHKS and CDR2 is YYEKEE (reference sequence). Trimming took off 0 bases at V and 0 bases at J, with 13 bases between the two ends. In nucleotides, the CDR3 is TGTGCCAGCAGCTTGGGAGGCACCGATTTCTCTGGGGCCAACGTCCTGACTTTC. Residues: CASSLGGTDFSGANVLTF.

Ten or more counts support this clonotype. This beta chain was picked up by a library intended for alpha chains and is off target, so its count carries little meaning. The rearrangement joins TRBV6-5 to TRBJ1-6, with 7 positions matching TRBD1. CDR3 length: 20 amino acids. The germline V gene encodes CDR1 MNHEY and CDR2 SVGAGI. Losses at the gene ends were 2 bases for V and 0 bases for J; bases not matched to a gene: 13. CDR3 residues: CASSYEHHRGSSSYNSPLHF. The CDR3 DNA reads as TGTGCCAGCAGTTACGAACACCACAGGGGCTCGAGCTCCTATAATTCACCCCTCCACTTT.

About this clonotype: The size of this beta chain means little, since it is a stray read in a library made for alpha chains. V is TRBV24-1 and J is TRBJ2-3; 10 positions agree with TRBD2. V shed 4 bases and J 5 bases; nucleotides not matched to a gene: 5. In germline, CDR1 is KGHDR, CDR2 SFDVKD. The CDR3 has 15 amino acids. CDR3 sequence: CATSESGRAKDTQYF. CDR3 DNA sequence: TGTGCCACCAGTGAGAGCGGGAGGGCCAAAGATACGCAGTATTTT.

This clonotype occurred many times. This beta chain slipped into a library made for alpha chains as a stray read, so its size is not meaningful. The V call is TRBV7-2, the J call TRBJ2-3, with D possibly TRBD2 on 6 matching bases. The V gene lost 9 bases and the J gene lost 2 bases, with 18 bases spanning the gap. Germline loops: CDR1 SGHTA, CDR2 FQGNSA. The CDR3 contains 15 residues. CDR3 sequence reads: CASGLAGRTTDTQYF. CDR3 bases: TGTGCCAGTGGTTTAGCAGGGAGGACCACAGATACGCAGTATTTT.

This clonotype came up many times. This beta chain appears as a stray read in a library generated for alpha chains; its size is not informative. The gene calls are TRBV20-1 and TRBJ1-1; no firm D call. This CDR3 is built from 13 residues. Germline V gene lookup returns CDR1 DFQATT and CDR2 SNEGSKA (reference sequence). V was cut by 3 bases and J by 1 base, with 9 bases left in between. In nucleotides, the CDR3 is TGCAGTGCTAGTCTGTTTCCGAACACTGAAGCTTTCTTT. Its protein product is CSASLFPNTEAFF.

This clonotype was seen ten or more times. In a library made to pick up alpha chains, this beta chain is a stray read with a size that means little. This chain links TRBV29-1 with TRBJ1-1; TRBD1 matches at 7 bases. V lost 5 bases and J lost 4; bases outside the gene matches: 10. The CDR3 spans 14 residues. Germline V gene lookup returns CDR1 SQVTM and CDR2 ANQGSEA. The CDR3 nucleotides read TGCAGCGTTTCTCACCCGACAGGGAGCACTGAAGCTTTCTTT. Its protein is CSVSHPTGSTEAFF.

This clonotype was detected ten times or more. This beta chain is off target for a library built for alpha chains, so its abundance means little. CDR3 nucleotide sequence: TGTGCCAGCTCACCAACCGGGGGGAATGAAAAACTGTTTTTT. The encoded protein is CASSPTGGNEKLFF. The chain is built from TRBV18 and TRBJ1-4, with D possibly being TRBD1 (5 bases). V shed 2 bases and J shed 5 bases, with 9 bases lying between them. Per the germline V gene, CDR1 is KGHSH and CDR2 is LQKENI. This CDR3 comprises 14 residues.